This T cell receptor (beta chain) was profiled in a study of shared clonotypes between healthy human individuals. The wider study: Each donor's CD8 memory used one plate, CD8 naive two, each CD4 subset three. General study points: Measured sharing among donors was expected to vary with sequencing depth. Generation of non-shared clonotypes was less probable than generation of clonotypes shared by all four donors.

Note on this clone: The antigen is undetermined.

V dropped 4 bases and J dropped 2 bases, with 6 bases sitting between them. Looked up from germline, CDR1 is MRHNA and CDR2 is SNTAGT. This CDR3 comprises 14 residues. Using immunoSEQ multiplex PCR, the repertoire was profiled, and TCRdb retains in-frame clones only, with some absent. The table lists approximately 1,500,000 clones, roughly 98% of them singletons. The sample comprised naive CD4+ T cells sorted from blood. Noted subset: CD45RA+ positively selected. The rearrangement links TRBV6-4 to TRBJ2-6, with D possibly matching TRBD1 (5 bases). The receptor's source is a man aged 25 to 45 in good health. The CDR3 is CASSARAGANVLTF. CDR3 coding DNA: TGTGCCAGCAGTGCCAGGGCTGGGGCCAACGTCCTGACTTTC.